This TCR beta chain appears in the sequencing data of a study of cytomegalovirus exposure and HLA in healthy donors. PCR primers comprised 60 Vbeta and 13 Jbeta primers. Using immunoSEQ multiplex PCR, the repertoire was profiled, and TCRdb retains in-frame clones only, with some absent. The sample contains under 200,000 clones, around 86% of which appear only once. Germline assignment: CDR1 SNHLY and CDR2 FYNNEI. The CDR3 loop spans 16 amino acids. With regard to this clone: The junction and the germline gene differ at one end; a read error may be behind it.

This chain joins TRBV2 and TRBJ2-1, with 14 bases fitting TRBD2. This sequence originates from a human donor in good health. Sample: PBMCs. CDR3 protein: CASSGTSGGSYSEQFF. Written as DNA, the CDR3 is TGTGCCAGCAGTGGGACTAGCGGGGGGTCATACAGTGAGCAGTTCTTC. Full variable domain (outside the CDR3, taken from reference TRBV2 and TRBJ2-1): EPEVTQTPSHQVTQMGQEVILRCVPISNHLYFYWYRQILGQKVEFLVSFYNNEISEKSEIFDDQFSVERPDGSNFTLKIRSTKLEDSAMYFCASSGTSGGSYSEQFFGPGTRLTVL.